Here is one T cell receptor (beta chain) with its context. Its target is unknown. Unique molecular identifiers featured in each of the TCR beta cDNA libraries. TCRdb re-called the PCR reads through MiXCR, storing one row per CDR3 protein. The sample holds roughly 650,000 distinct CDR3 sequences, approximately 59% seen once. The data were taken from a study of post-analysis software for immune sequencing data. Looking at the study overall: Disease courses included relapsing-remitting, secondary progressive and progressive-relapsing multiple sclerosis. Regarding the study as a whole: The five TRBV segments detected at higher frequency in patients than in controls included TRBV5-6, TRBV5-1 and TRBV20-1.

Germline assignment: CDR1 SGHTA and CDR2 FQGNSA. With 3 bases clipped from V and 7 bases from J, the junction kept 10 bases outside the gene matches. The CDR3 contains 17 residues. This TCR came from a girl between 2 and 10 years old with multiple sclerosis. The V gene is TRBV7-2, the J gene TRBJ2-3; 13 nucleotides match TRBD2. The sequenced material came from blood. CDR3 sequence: CASSLGVTSGGIHTQYF. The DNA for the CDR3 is TGTGCCAGCAGCTTGGGGGTGACTAGCGGGGGGATCCATACGCAGTATTTT.